A single sample is the source of the 24 T cell receptor beta chains below, sequenced in a study of T-cell memory formation after mild COVID-19. MiXCR was run by TCRdb on the 5' RACE reads, yielding one entry per CDR3 protein. Altogether a few hundred thousand distinct CDR3 sequences are present, 25% to 30% being singletons, with the ten largest covering roughly 12%. The sample consisted of PBMCs or a T cell subset sorted from them (not recorded which). These receptors came from an adult woman who had mild COVID-19 (a few samples of this study predate the infection). Cell type and time point are not known.

The rearrangement joins TRBV4-1 to TRBJ2-7, with 9 bases aligning to TRBD2. CDR1 is MGHRA, CDR2 YSYEKL, per germline. CDR3 length: 14 residues. Trimming removed 7 bases from V and 2 bases from J; junction bases left unmatched: 6. The CDR3 protein is CASTWTSEAYEQYF. In DNA form, the CDR3 reads TGCGCCAGCACCTGGACTAGCGAGGCCTACGAGCAGTACTTC.

The chain uses TRBV12-3 or TRBV12-4 and TRBJ2-5, with D perhaps TRBD2 (6 bases). The CDR3 length is 15 residues. Trimming removed 4 bases at V and 5 bases at J, with 17 bases between. Here the CDR3 DNA reads TGTGCCAGCAGTTGGGGCGGAGGGGCATCCGAGACCCAGTACTTC. It is translated as CASSWGGGASETQYF.

The chain couples TRBV7-9 to TRBJ2-5; TRBD2 aligns across 11 bases. Losses at the gene ends were 5 bases for V and 5 bases for J; bases not matched to a gene: 10. Germline lookup yields CDR1 SEHNR and CDR2 FQNEAQ (reference sequence). This CDR3 is 16 amino acids long. The DNA of the CDR3 is TGTGCCAGCAGCGGGGGGACTAGCGGCCCCCAGGAGACCCAGTACTTC. It translates to CASSGGTSGPQETQYF.

The chain joins TRBV3-1 to TRBJ1-3, with D perhaps matching TRBD1 (5 bases). The CDR3 spans 15 residues. V was cut by 5 bases and J by 3 bases, with 14 bases left in between. Germline CDR1 is LGHDT and CDR2 is YNNKEL (reference sequence). The CDR3, as DNA: TGTGCCAGCAGCGAGACCCGGGGCCGTGGAAACACCATATATTTT. Protein: CASSETRGRGNTIYF.

This clonotype appeared a few times. The rearrangement uses TRBV20-1 and TRBJ1-3, with D possibly TRBD1 on 5 matching bases. Trimming removed 2 bases from V and 6 bases from J, with 14 bases in between. Germline values: CDR1 DFQATT, CDR2 SNEGSKA (reference sequence). CDR3 length: 14 residues. The CDR3 here is CSARPGGRANTIYF. As DNA, the CDR3 is TGCAGTGCTAGACCTGGTGGCAGGGCAAACACCATATATTTT.

This clonotype appeared a few times. V gene TRBV2 combines with J gene TRBJ2-3; no clear D. CDR1 is SNHLY and CDR2 is FYNNEI in the germline V gene. CDR3 length: 14 residues. Trimming cost V 1 base and J 2 bases, with 7 bases left between them. CDR3 DNA: TGTGCCAGCAGTGAAGACGCTAACACAGATACGCAGTATTTT. Protein product: CASSEDANTDTQYF.

The chain links TRBV9 to TRBJ2-1; TRBD2 matches at 7 bases. V gave up 3 bases and J gave up 5 bases; unmatched junction bases: 2. There are 13 residues in the CDR3. The germline V gene has CDR1 SGDLS and CDR2 YYNGEE. CDR3 coding DNA: TGTGCCAGCAGCGCTAGCGGACACAATGAGCAGTTCTTC. Its translation: CASSASGHNEQFF.

V and J are TRBV4-3 and TRBJ2-1; D gene ambiguous. The CDR3 is made up of 11 amino acids. Trimming cost V 2 bases and J 9 bases, with 5 bases left between them. Germline CDR1 is LGHNA and CDR2 is YSLEER. In DNA form, the CDR3 reads TGCGCCAGCAGCCAATACGGTGAGCAGTTCTTC. This gives the protein CASSQYGEQFF.

CDR3 nucleotide sequence: TGTGCCATCAGTGAGTCTGACCAGACCCAGTACTTC. It codes for CAISESDQTQYF. The chain has TRBV10-3 and TRBJ2-5, with D uncertain. This CDR3 is built from 12 residues. Trimming pared 0 bases from V and 6 bases from J, leaving 5 bases between. Germline values: CDR1 ENHRY, CDR2 SYGVKD.

This chain uses TRBV12-3 or TRBV12-4 with TRBJ2-5, with D possibly being TRBD2 (6 bases). The CDR3 is made up of 15 amino acids. V was cut by 3 bases and J by 0 bases, with 11 bases left in between. CDR3 nucleotide sequence: TGTGCCAGCAGTTTTCGGCTAGCGAACCAAGAGACCCAGTACTTC. It specifies CASSFRLANQETQYF.

This chain joins TRBV18 and TRBJ2-1, with D perhaps matching TRBD2 (6 bases). The CDR3 is made up of 14 amino acids. V lost 6 bases to trimming and J lost 4 bases, with 13 bases between them. Per the germline V gene, CDR1 is KGHSH and CDR2 is LQKENI. Here the CDR3 DNA reads TGTGCCAGCTCGGCCTCGGGGGTATACAATGAGCAGTTCTTC. Amino acids: CASSASGVYNEQFF.

J is TRBJ2-1 and V is TRBV19, with TRBD1 matching 11 bases. Per the germline V gene, CDR1 is LNHDA and CDR2 is SQIVND (reference sequence). The CDR3 is made up of 15 amino acids. V lost 7 bases, J lost 8 bases, and 10 bases stayed unmatched. The chain's CDR3 is CASKPGQGASYEQFF. CDR3 DNA: TGTGCCAGTAAACCCGGACAGGGGGCCTCTTATGAGCAGTTCTTC. Filled out from reference TRBV19 and TRBJ2-1, the complete variable domain reads DGGITQSPKYLFRKEGQNVTLSCEQNLNHDAMYWYRQDPGQGLRLIYYSQIVNDFQKGDIAEGYSVSREKKESFPLTVTSAQKNPTAFYLCASKPGQGASYEQFFGPGTRLTVL.

V usage is TRBV7-9 and J usage is TRBJ1-1; 7 nucleotides line up with TRBD1. Germline trimming cut 1 base from V and 3 bases from J; bases unmatched to any gene: 8. This CDR3 is 16 amino acids long. Germline V gene lookup returns CDR1 SEHNR and CDR2 FQNEAQ (reference sequence). For the CDR3, the DNA is TGTGCCAGCAGCTTAGAATTGGGACAGTTATACACTGAAGCTTTCTTT. It codes for CASSLELGQLYTEAFF.

In nucleotides, the CDR3 is TGCGCCAGCAGTCAACCGCCCGTGGGCACTGAAGCTTTCTTT. This translates into CASSQPPVGTEAFF. This sequence joins TRBV5-1 and TRBJ1-1; no clear D gene. V lost 5 bases and J lost 4, with 15 bases in between. CDR1 SGHRS and CDR2 YFSETQ come from the germline V gene. CDR3 size: 14 residues.

This clonotype was seen only a few times. The rearrangement links TRBV12-3 or TRBV12-4 to TRBJ2-1; D is uncertain. V dropped 7 bases and J dropped 0 bases, with 7 bases sitting between them. The CDR3 consists of 13 residues. CDR3 DNA: TGTGCCAGCACCCTTTACTCCTACAATGAGCAGTTCTTC. Translating it yields CASTLYSYNEQFF.

This clonotype was recorded many times. The genes are TRBV7-6 and TRBJ2-7; D call uncertain. CDR1 and CDR2 from the germline V gene are SGHVS and FNYEAQ. This CDR3 is built from 14 residues. V shed 1 base and J shed 2 bases, with 9 bases lying between them. The CDR3 region is CASSLEGGTYEQYF. The CDR3 DNA is TGTGCCAGCAGCTTAGAGGGCGGAACCTACGAGCAGTACTTC.

The chain employs TRBV3-1 and TRBJ1-3; D unresolved. With 2 bases removed from V and 0 bases from J, the gap between germline ends came to 8 bases. Per the germline V gene, CDR1 is LGHDT and CDR2 is YNNKEL (reference sequence). The CDR3 loop spans 15 amino acids. The CDR3 loop reads CASSQTVLSGNTIYF. The CDR3, as DNA: TGTGCCAGCAGCCAAACAGTCCTCTCTGGAAACACCATATATTTT.

The chain carries TRBV12-3 or TRBV12-4 and TRBJ1-3; D gene ambiguous. The CDR3 covers 17 residues. V gave up 6 bases and J gave up 2 bases, with 20 bases separating them. DNA for the CDR3: TGTGCCAGCAGCTACAACCCCCTGACAAGCCCTGGAAACACCATATATTTT. Translated: CASSYNPLTSPGNTIYF.

There are a few counts of this clonotype. The chain has TRBV7-2 and TRBJ2-2; D is undetermined. Germline values: CDR1 SGHTA, CDR2 FQGNSA. CDR3 length: 15 amino acids. Trimming shortened V by 3 bases and J by 5 bases, and 13 bases separated the two germline ends. The CDR3 here is CASSLWNPRTGELFF. CDR3 sequence (DNA): TGTGCCAGCAGCTTGTGGAATCCGCGGACCGGGGAGCTGTTTTTT.

The chain has TRBV12-3 or TRBV12-4 and TRBJ1-5; possibly TRBD1 for D (5 bases). This CDR3 comprises 17 residues. Trimming stripped 6 bases from V and 1 base from J, with 19 bases between. For the CDR3, the DNA is TGTGCCAGCAGGGGTTCCTTGGGACCGACAAGCAATCAGCCCCAGCATTTT. As protein: CASRGSLGPTSNQPQHF.

In this sample, this clonotype turned up once. V gene TRBV15 combines with J gene TRBJ2-1; D is perhaps TRBD2 (6 bases). Germline V CDR1 and CDR2: LNHNV, YYDKDF (reference sequence). Trimming cost V 5 bases and J 7 bases, with 9 bases left between them. This CDR3 has 12 residues. The CDR3 DNA is TGTGCCACCAGCGGAGGGATGAATGAGCAGTTCTTC. This translates into CATSGGMNEQFF. Looking up the rest from reference TRBV15 and TRBJ2-1 gives the full variable domain: DAMVIQNPRYQVTQFGKPVTLSCSQTLNHNVMYWYQQKSSQAPKLLFHYYDKDFNNEADTPDNFQSRRPNTSFCFLDIRSPGLGDTAMYLCATSGGMNEQFFGPGTRLTVL.

This clonotype was seen more than once but under ten times. This chain joins TRBV30 and TRBJ2-7; D might be TRBD1 or TRBD2, each matching 5 bases. CDR1 and CDR2 (germline): GTSNPN, SVGIG (reference sequence). The CDR3 sequence is 13 residues long. Trimming took off 2 bases at V and 2 bases at J, with 10 bases between the two ends. The CDR3 loop is CAWSRGDPYEQYF. The CDR3 nucleotides read TGTGCCTGGAGTAGAGGGGACCCCTACGAGCAGTACTTC.

This chain uses TRBV2 with TRBJ2-3, with 7 bases matching TRBD1. CDR1 and CDR2 (germline): SNHLY, FYNNEI. The CDR3 is 12 amino acids. J was trimmed by 7 bases and V by 4 bases; bases with no gene match: 2. The CDR3 sequence: CASSGDSNTQYF. The DNA for the CDR3 is TGTGCCAGCAGTGGGGACAGTAATACGCAGTATTTT.

This chain links TRBV19 with TRBJ2-7; D perhaps matches TRBD1 (5 bases). V shed 2 bases and J shed 1 base, with 18 bases lying between them. The CDR3 loop spans 17 amino acids. Per germline, CDR1 LNHDA and CDR2 SQIVND (reference sequence). CDR3 DNA sequence: TGTGCCAGTAGTATATCCCTCAGGGCTGAAGCTTCCTACGAGCAGTACTTC. This gives the protein CASSISLRAEASYEQYF.